This passage covers 9 T cell receptor beta chains from one sample sequenced in a study of blood T cell repertoires in COVID-19. The table came from immunoSEQ multiplex PCR; TCRdb's copy has only in-frame clones and leaves some out. This sample carries 200,000 or so clones, 80% to 85% of them seen once, and the ten largest clones take roughly a tenth. The material sequenced was peripheral blood. These receptors originate from a woman of 80 years or more with COVID-19, enrolled during active disease.

The rearrangement uses TRBV28 and TRBJ2-2; D remains ambiguous. The germline CDR1 and CDR2 sequences are MDHEN and SYDVKM. V was clipped by 8 bases and J by 5 bases, with 15 bases between them. The CDR3 extends over 14 amino acids. The CDR3 sequence: CASRTMVRTGELFF. The CDR3 DNA is TGTGCCAGCCGTACTATGGTCCGGACCGGGGAGCTGTTTTTT.

The rearrangement links TRBV12-3 or TRBV12-4 to TRBJ2-5; D call uncertain. The CDR3 spans 12 residues. V lost 2 bases to trimming and J lost 2 bases, with 3 bases between them. CDR3 in DNA: TGTGCCAGCAGTTTACAGCAAGAGACCCAGTACTTC. Translated, it gives CASSLQQETQYF.

Comments on this clone: Different DNA sequences within this sample yield the same CDR3. This rearrangement joins TRBV9 to TRBJ1-5; 11 bases are a match to TRBD1. V lost 0 bases to trimming and J lost 7 bases; unmatched junction nucleotides: 3. The CDR3 loop spans 15 amino acids. Per germline, CDR1 SGDLS and CDR2 YYNGEE. CDR3 sequence reads: CASSVGTGGVQPQHF. DNA of the CDR3: TGTGCCAGCAGCGTAGGGACAGGGGGCGTCCAGCCCCAGCATTTT. Variable domain in full (rest from reference TRBV9 and TRBJ1-5): DSGVTQTPKHLITATGQRVTLRCSPRSGDLSVYWYQQSLDQGLQFLIQYYNGEERAKGNILERFSAQQFPDLHSELNLSSLELGDSALYFCASSVGTGGVQPQHFGDGTRLSIL.

This clone was picked up a small number of times. V gene TRBV11-2 combines with J gene TRBJ1-2; 7 positions match TRBD1. The CDR3 is 16 amino acids. With V trimmed by 0 bases and J by 8 bases, 12 bases remained unmatched. Germline V CDR1 and CDR2: SGHAT, FQNNGV. The CDR3 sequence: CASSLEPGRPGGGYTF. Here the CDR3 DNA reads TGTGCCAGCAGCTTAGAGCCGGGACGGCCAGGGGGAGGCTACACCTTC.

This clone was counted a single time. The gene calls are TRBV27 and TRBJ1-1; possible D gene TRBD1, 6 bases. This CDR3 has 13 residues. V shed 11 bases and J shed 0 bases, with 13 bases lying between them. Germline loops: CDR1 MNHEY, CDR2 SMNVEV (reference sequence). The CDR3 DNA reads TGTGCCTATAGGGGGGGTGTGAACACTGAAGCTTTCTTT. It encodes CAYRGGVNTEAFF.

This clone was detected only once. The chain is built from TRBV6-6 and TRBJ1-1; D possibly corresponds to TRBD1 (5 bases). Germline CDR1 reads MNHNY; CDR2 reads SVGAGI (reference sequence). Trimming cost V 4 bases and J 5 bases, with 17 bases left between them. The CDR3 runs to 15 residues. CDR3 loop: CASSSQGLPGTEAFF. The CDR3 nucleotides read TGTGCCAGCAGTTCCCAGGGCCTACCTGGAACTGAAGCTTTCTTT.

This clone has a single count. The genes are TRBV2 and TRBJ1-1; tentative D call: TRBD1 (6 bases). With 1 base removed from V and 11 bases from J, the gap between germline ends came to 14 bases. This CDR3 region has 13 residues. Germline lookup yields CDR1 SNHLY and CDR2 FYNNEI. The DNA of the CDR3 is TGTGCCAGCAGTGAAGAAATGGGGCAGGGGGCTTTCTTT. It is translated as CASSEEMGQGAFF.

The rearrangement uses TRBV28 and TRBJ1-2; 9 nucleotides match TRBD1. The J segment lost 3 bases and the V segment lost 3 bases, leaving 8 bases of the junction unmatched. There are 16 residues in the CDR3. Germline loops: CDR1 MDHEN, CDR2 SYDVKM. Here the CDR3 DNA reads TGTGCCAGCAGTTTTGAGGACAGGGGAGTTTACTATGGCTACACCTTC. The encoded protein is CASSFEDRGVYYGYTF.

The rearrangement joins TRBV7-6 to TRBJ2-7; TRBD1 matches 7 bases. The length of the CDR3 is 15 residues. After removal of 3 bases from V and 0 bases from J, the junction contained 5 bases not matched to a gene. Germline lookup yields CDR1 SGHVS and CDR2 FNYEAQ. CDR3 DNA: TGTGCCAGCAGCTTTCGACAGGGTGACTCCTACGAGCAGTACTTC. Its protein product is CASSFRQGDSYEQYF.